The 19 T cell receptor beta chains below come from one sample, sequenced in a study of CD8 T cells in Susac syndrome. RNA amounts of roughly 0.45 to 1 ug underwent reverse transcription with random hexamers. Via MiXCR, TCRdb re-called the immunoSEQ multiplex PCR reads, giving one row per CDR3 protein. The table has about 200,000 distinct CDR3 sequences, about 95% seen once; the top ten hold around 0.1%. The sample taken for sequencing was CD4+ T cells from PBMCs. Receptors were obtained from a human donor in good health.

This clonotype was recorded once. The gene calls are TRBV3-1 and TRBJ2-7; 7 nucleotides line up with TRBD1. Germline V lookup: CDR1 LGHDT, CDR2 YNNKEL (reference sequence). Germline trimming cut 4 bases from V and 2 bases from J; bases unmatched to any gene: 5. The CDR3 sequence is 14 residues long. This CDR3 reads CASSPATGPYEQYF. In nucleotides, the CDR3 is TGTGCCAGCAGCCCTGCGACAGGGCCCTACGAGCAGTACTTC.

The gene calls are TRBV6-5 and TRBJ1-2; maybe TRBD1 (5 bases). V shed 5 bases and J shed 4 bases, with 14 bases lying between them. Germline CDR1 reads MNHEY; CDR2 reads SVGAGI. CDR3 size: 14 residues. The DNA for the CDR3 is TGTGCCAGCAGTCCTTACCAGGGACCCTATGGCTACACCTTC. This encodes CASSPYQGPYGYTF.

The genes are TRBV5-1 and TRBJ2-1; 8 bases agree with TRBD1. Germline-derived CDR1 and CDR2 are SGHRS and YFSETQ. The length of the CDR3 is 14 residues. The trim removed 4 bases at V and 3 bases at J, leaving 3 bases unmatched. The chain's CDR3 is CASSTGQGYNEQFF. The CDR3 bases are TGCGCCAGCAGCACCGGACAGGGCTACAATGAGCAGTTCTTC.

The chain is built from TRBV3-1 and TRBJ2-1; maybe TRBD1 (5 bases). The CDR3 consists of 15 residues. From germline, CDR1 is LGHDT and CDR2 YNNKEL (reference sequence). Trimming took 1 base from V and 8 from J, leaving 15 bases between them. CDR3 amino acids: CASSQGRVTADEQFF. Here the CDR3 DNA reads TGTGCCAGCAGCCAAGGCAGGGTTACGGCGGATGAGCAGTTCTTC.

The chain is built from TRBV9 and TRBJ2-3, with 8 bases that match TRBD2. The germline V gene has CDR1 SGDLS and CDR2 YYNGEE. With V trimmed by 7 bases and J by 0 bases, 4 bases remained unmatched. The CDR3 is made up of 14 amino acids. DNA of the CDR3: TGTGCCAGCGCACTAGCGGTTAGCACAGATACGCAGTATTTT. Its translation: CASALAVSTDTQYF. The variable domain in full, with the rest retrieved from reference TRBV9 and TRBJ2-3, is DSGVTQTPKHLITATGQRVTLRCSPRSGDLSVYWYQQSLDQGLQFLIQYYNGEERAKGNILERFSAQQFPDLHSELNLSSLELGDSALYFCASALAVSTDTQYFGPGTRLTVL.

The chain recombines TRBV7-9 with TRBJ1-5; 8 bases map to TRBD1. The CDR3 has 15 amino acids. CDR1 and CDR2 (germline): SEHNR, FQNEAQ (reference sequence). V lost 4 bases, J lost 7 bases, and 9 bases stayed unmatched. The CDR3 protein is CASSSQGAPEQPQHF. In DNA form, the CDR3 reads TGTGCCAGCAGCTCTCAGGGGGCTCCGGAGCAGCCCCAGCATTTT.

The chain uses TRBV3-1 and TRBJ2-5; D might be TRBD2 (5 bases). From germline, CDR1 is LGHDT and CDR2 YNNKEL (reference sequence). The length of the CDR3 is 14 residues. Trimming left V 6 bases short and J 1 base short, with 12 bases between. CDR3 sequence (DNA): TGTGCCAGCAGTCCCTCCGGGATCCAAGAGACCCAGTACTTC. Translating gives CASSPSGIQETQYF.

CDR3 amino acids: CATPSNTGELFF. The DNA for the CDR3 is TGTGCCACTCCTAGTAACACCGGGGAGCTGTTTTTT. This rearrangement joins TRBV3-1 to TRBJ2-2, with unresolved D. V lost 10 bases, J lost 2 bases, and 8 bases lay in between. CDR1 and CDR2 from the germline V gene are LGHDT and YNNKEL (reference sequence). The CDR3 has 12 residues.

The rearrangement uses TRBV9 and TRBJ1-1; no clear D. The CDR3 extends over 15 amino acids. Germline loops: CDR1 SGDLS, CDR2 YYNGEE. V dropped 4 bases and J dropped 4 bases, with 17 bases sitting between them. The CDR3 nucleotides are TGTGCCAGCAGCCAACAAGACCCAGGACTCACTGAAGCTTTCTTT. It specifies CASSQQDPGLTEAFF. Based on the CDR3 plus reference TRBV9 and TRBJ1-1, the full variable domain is DSGVTQTPKHLITATGQRVTLRCSPRSGDLSVYWYQQSLDQGLQFLIQYYNGEERAKGNILERFSAQQFPDLHSELNLSSLELGDSALYFCASSQQDPGLTEAFFGQGTRLTVV.

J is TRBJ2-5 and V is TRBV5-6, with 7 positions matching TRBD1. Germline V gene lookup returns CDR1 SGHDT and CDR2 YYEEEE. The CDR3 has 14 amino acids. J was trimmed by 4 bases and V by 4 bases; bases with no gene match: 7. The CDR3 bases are TGTGCCAGCAGCCTGACAGGGCCCTCAGAGACCCAGTACTTC. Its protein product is CASSLTGPSETQYF.

CDR3 region: CSATGDSWADTQYF. In DNA form, the CDR3 reads TGCAGTGCTACGGGCGATTCCTGGGCAGATACGCAGTATTTT. The rearrangement joins TRBV20-1 to TRBJ2-3; D gene uncertain. Germline loops: CDR1 DFQATT, CDR2 SNEGSKA (reference sequence). This CDR3 is 14 amino acids long. Trimming removed 4 bases from V and 4 bases from J, with 15 bases in between.

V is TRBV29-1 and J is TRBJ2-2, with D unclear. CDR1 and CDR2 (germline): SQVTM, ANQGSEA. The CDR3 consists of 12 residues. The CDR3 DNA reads TGCAGTTGGAGCGCGAACACCGGGGAGCTGTTTTTT. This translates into CSWSANTGELFF.

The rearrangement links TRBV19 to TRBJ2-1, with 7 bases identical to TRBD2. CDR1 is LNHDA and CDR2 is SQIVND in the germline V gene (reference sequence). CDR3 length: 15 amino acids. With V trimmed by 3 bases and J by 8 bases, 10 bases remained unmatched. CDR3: CASSIGRARGDEQFF. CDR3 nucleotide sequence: TGTGCCAGTAGTATTGGGCGAGCTCGGGGGGATGAGCAGTTCTTC.

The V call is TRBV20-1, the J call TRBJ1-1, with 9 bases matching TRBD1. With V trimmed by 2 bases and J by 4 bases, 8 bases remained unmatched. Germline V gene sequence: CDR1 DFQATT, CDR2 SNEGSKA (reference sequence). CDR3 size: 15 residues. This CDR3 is CSARPPGQGSTEAFF. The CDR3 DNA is TGCAGTGCTAGACCTCCGGGACAGGGTTCCACTGAAGCTTTCTTT.

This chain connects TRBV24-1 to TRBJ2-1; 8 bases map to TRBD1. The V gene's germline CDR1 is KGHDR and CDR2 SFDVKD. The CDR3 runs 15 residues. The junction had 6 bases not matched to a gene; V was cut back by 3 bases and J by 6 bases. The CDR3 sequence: CATSDGQGSGNEQFF. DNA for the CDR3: TGTGCCACCAGTGATGGACAGGGAAGTGGCAATGAGCAGTTCTTC.

CDR3 region: CASSFVSTEQYV. The CDR3 bases are TGTGCCAGCAGCTTTGTGTCAACCGAGCAGTACGTC. This chain joins TRBV7-3 and TRBJ2-7; the D is unclear. V dropped 3 bases and J dropped 6 bases, with 9 bases sitting between them. Per the germline V gene, CDR1 is SGHTA and CDR2 is FQGTGA. This CDR3 comprises 12 residues.

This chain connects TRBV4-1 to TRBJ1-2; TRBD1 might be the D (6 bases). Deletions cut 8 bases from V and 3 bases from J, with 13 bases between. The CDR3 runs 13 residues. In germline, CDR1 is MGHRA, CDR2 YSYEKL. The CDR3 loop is CASATGWDYGYTF. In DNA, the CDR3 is TGCGCCAGCGCCACAGGGTGGGACTATGGCTACACCTTC.

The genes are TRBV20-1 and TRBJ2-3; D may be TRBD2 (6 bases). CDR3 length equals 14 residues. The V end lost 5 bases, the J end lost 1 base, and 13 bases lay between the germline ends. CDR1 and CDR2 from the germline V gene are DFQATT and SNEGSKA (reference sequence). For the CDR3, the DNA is TGCAGTGCTCCTTCTAGCGCTCGCACAGATACGCAGTATTTT. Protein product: CSAPSSARTDTQYF.

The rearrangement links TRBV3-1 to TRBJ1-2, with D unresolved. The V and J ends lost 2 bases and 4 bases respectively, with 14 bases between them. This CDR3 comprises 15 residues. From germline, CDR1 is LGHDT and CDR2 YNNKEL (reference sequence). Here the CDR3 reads CASSQLPWGFYGYTF. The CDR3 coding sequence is TGTGCCAGCAGCCAACTTCCCTGGGGATTCTATGGCTACACCTTC.